The rows below give T cell receptor beta chains drawn from one sample of a study of blood T cell repertoires in COVID-19. This table comes from immunoSEQ multiplex PCR, and its TCRdb copy is limited to in-frame clones, with some not included. The sample consists of under 300,000 clones, around nine tenths of them appearing once. The specimen sequenced was PBMCs or T cells enriched from blood (not recorded which). The receptors were sampled from a woman aged 45-65 years who had recovered from COVID-19. The CDR3 runs from the conserved cysteine through the conserved F or W. The D gene is left open where the match is weak. Size is stated for part of the rows, as once, few or many counts, or as a class when the clone is expanded.

D	V	size	J	length	CDR3	DNA
TRBD2	TRBV7-2	-	TRBJ2-1	16	CASSSQSGTSGTPQFF	TGTGCCAGCAGCTCCCAATCCGGGACTAGCGGGACCCCGCAGTTCTTC
TRBD2	TRBV7-6	once	TRBJ2-7	15	CASSLGSSGAYEQYF	TGTGCCAGCAGCTTAGGATCTAGCGGGGCATACGAGCAGTACTTC
-	TRBV27	-	TRBJ2-6	15	CASSNRQPGANVLTF	TGTGCCAGCAGCAATCGACAACCTGGGGCCAACGTCCTGACTTTC
-	TRBV28	-	TRBJ1-1	12	CASSSRFTEAFF	TGTGCCAGCAGTTCCAGGTTCACTGAAGCTTTCTTT
-	TRBV12-2	-	TRBJ2-1	13	CAKGQSSYNEQFF	TGTGCAAAGGGACAAAGCTCCTACAATGAGCAGTTCTTC
TRBD1	TRBV28	-	TRBJ1-1	14	CASSTGQANTEAFF	TGTGCCAGCAGTACGGGACAGGCGAACACTGAAGCTTTCTTT
TRBD2	TRBV18	-	TRBJ2-7	15	CASSRALAGAYEQYF	TGTGCCAGCTCAAGGGCGCTAGCGGGAGCCTACGAGCAGTACTTC
TRBD2	TRBV6-2/TRBV6-3	-	TRBJ2-1	17	CASSYPRTSGSYNEQFF	TGTGCCAGCAGTTACCCAAGGACTAGCGGGAGTTACAATGAGCAGTTCTTC
TRBD2	TRBV20-1	-	TRBJ2-5	15	CSARASGRNKETQYF	TGCAGTGCTCGTGCTAGCGGGAGGAATAAAGAGACCCAGTACTTC
-	TRBV11-3	-	TRBJ2-2	16	CASSSGTQGFGGELFF	TGTGCCAGCAGCTCCGGGACACAGGGTTTTGGGGGGGAGCTGTTTTTT
-	TRBV18	-	TRBJ1-2	15	CASSPTTGVLYGYTF	TGTGCCAGCTCACCTACGACGGGGGTCCTCTATGGCTACACCTTC
-	TRBV5-6	-	TRBJ2-7	13	CASSSGLSYEQYF	TGTGCCAGCAGCTCGGGACTCTCCTACGAGCAGTACTTC
TRBD1	TRBV30	-	TRBJ1-2	12	CALQTGNYGYTF	TGTGCCTTGCAGACAGGGAACTATGGCTACACCTTC
TRBD1	TRBV5-6	-	TRBJ2-3	13	CASSWDRGDTQYF	TGTGCCAGCAGCTGGGACAGGGGAGATACGCAGTATTTT
TRBD2	TRBV7-9	-	TRBJ2-5	16	CASSPRWWEGRETQYF	TGTGCCAGCAGCCCGCGTTGGTGGGAGGGCCGAGAGACCCAGTACTTC
-	TRBV4-1	-	TRBJ1-2	19	CASSQVPGLGGPLNYGYTF	TGCGCCAGCAGCCAAGTACCGGGACTCGGGGGACCACTTAACTATGGCTACACCTTC
TRBD1	TRBV4-1	-	TRBJ2-5	15	CASSRTGGLQETQYF	TGCGCCAGCAGCCGGACAGGGGGCCTCCAAGAGACCCAGTACTTC
TRBD1	TRBV16	once	TRBJ1-5	13	CASSPDRAQPQHF	TGTGCCAGCAGCCCCGACAGGGCTCAGCCCCAGCATTTT
-	TRBV19	-	TRBJ2-2	13	CASTTVNTGELFF	TGTGCCAGTACGACAGTTAACACCGGGGAGCTGTTTTTT
TRBD2	TRBV28	-	TRBJ2-7	14	CASSPRTSGRIKHF	TGTGCCAGCAGTCCACGGACTAGCGGGAGGATCAAACACTTC
-	TRBV7-9	-	TRBJ2-1	15	CASSLAGSQRSEQFF	TGTGCCAGCAGCTTAGCGGGCTCCCAACGTAGTGAGCAGTTCTTC
TRBD1	TRBV10-3	-	TRBJ1-1	14	CAISGDRGGAEAFF	TGTGCCATCAGTGGAGACAGGGGCGGAGCTGAAGCTTTCTTT
-	TRBV13	-	TRBJ1-1	17	CASSLGGYDSWNTEAFF	TGTGCCAGCAGCTTAGGAGGGTATGACAGCTGGAACACTGAAGCTTTCTTT
-	TRBV11-2	once	TRBJ2-5	14	CASSSTSRLETQYF	TGTGCCAGCAGCTCGACTAGTCGGTTGGAGACCCAGTACTTC
TRBD2	TRBV5-6	-	TRBJ2-1	14	CASSLVVGGTEQFF	TGTGCCAGCAGCTTGGTGGTCGGGGGGACTGAGCAGTTCTTC
-	TRBV5-1	-	TRBJ2-2	14	CASSLTGPAGELFF	TGCGCCAGCAGCTTGACAGGGCCGGCCGGGGAGCTGTTTTTT
-	TRBV24-1	once	TRBJ1-4	19	CATSDQRDTTTTTNEKLFF	TGTGCCACCAGTGATCAACGGGACACCACCACCACAACTAATGAAAAACTGTTTTTT
TRBD1	TRBV7-9	once	TRBJ2-7	13	CATEGASVREQYF	TGTGCCACCGAGGGGGCGAGCGTGCGCGAGCAGTACTTC
-	TRBV19	-	TRBJ2-2	14	CASSNRQSTGELFF	TGTGCCAGTAGCAATCGACAGTCCACCGGGGAGCTGTTTTTT
TRBD1	TRBV5-1	-	TRBJ2-7	16	CASSLMRQGGTYEQYF	TGCGCCAGCAGCTTGATGAGACAGGGGGGGACCTACGAGCAGTACTTC
-	TRBV27	-	TRBJ2-3	13	CASSLLFRDTQYF	TGTGCCAGCAGTCTGTTGTTCAGAGATACGCAGTATTTT
TRBD2	TRBV7-3	-	TRBJ2-1	14	CASSLRDYQSVLFF	TGTGCCAGCAGCCTCCGGGACTACCAGTCCGTTTTGTTCTTC
-	TRBV11-2	few	TRBJ2-1	16	CASSLRIGGAYNEQFF	TGTGCCAGCAGCCTAAGAATCGGGGGAGCCTACAATGAGCAGTTCTTC
TRBD1	TRBV29-1	-	TRBJ2-7	13	CSVEGDRSYEQYF	TGCAGCGTTGAAGGGGACAGAAGTTACGAGCAGTACTTC
TRBD2	TRBV5-1	-	TRBJ2-1	17	CASSLGPSSGKWNEQFF	TGCGCCAGCAGCTTAGGTCCGTCCAGCGGGAAATGGAATGAGCAGTTCTTC
-	TRBV28	once	TRBJ1-4	16	CASSFAQGVANEKLFF	TGTGCCAGCAGTTTTGCTCAGGGTGTGGCTAATGAAAAACTGTTTTTT
TRBD2	TRBV28	-	TRBJ2-7	14	CATISGTISYEQYF	TGTGCCACCATTAGCGGGACTATCTCCTACGAGCAGTACTTC
TRBD2	TRBV3-1/TRBV3-2	-	TRBJ2-3	16	CASSQGLAGATDTQYF	TGTGCCAGCAGCCAGGGACTAGCGGGGGCCACAGATACGCAGTATTTT
-	TRBV27	-	TRBJ1-2	15	CASSLPTAPDYGYTF	TGTGCCAGCAGTTTACCGACAGCCCCGGACTATGGCTACACCTTC
TRBD1	TRBV27	-	TRBJ1-2	15	CASSERQGRVYGYTF	TGTGCCAGCAGCGAACGACAGGGTAGGGTCTATGGCTACACCTTC
-	TRBV7-9	few	TRBJ1-1	14	CASSLEGQFTEAFF	TGTGCCAGCAGCTTAGAAGGACAGTTCACTGAAGCTTTCTTT
-	TRBV15	-	TRBJ1-5	15	CATSGAGQHNQPQHF	TGTGCCACCAGCGGAGCCGGACAGCACAATCAGCCCCAGCATTTT
TRBD1	TRBV28	-	TRBJ1-5	14	CASTRTGRIQPQHF	TGTGCCAGCACCAGGACAGGGCGAATTCAGCCCCAGCATTTT
-	TRBV15	-	TRBJ2-1	13	CATSRVMSYEQFF	TGTGCCACCAGCAGAGTAATGTCCTATGAGCAGTTCTTC
TRBD1	TRBV4-1	-	TRBJ1-5	16	CASSQAGQRSGQPQHF	TGCGCCAGCAGCCAAGCGGGACAGCGATCTGGACAGCCCCAGCATTTT
TRBD1	TRBV9	-	TRBJ1-4	15	CASSPGGTANEKLFF	TGTGCCAGCAGCCCAGGGGGCACGGCTAATGAAAAACTGTTTTTT
TRBD2	TRBV27	-	TRBJ2-1	15	CASRLTSGRGSEQFF	TGTGCCAGCAGGCTGACTAGCGGGAGAGGGTCTGAGCAGTTCTTC
-	TRBV4-1	-	TRBJ2-7	15	CASSQDTSTGLSSYF	TGCGCCAGCAGCCAAGATACCTCAACAGGTTTAAGTAGTTACTTC
TRBD2	TRBV27	-	TRBJ2-1	15	CASSFGTSGINEQFF	TGTGCCAGCAGTTTTGGGACTAGCGGGATAAATGAGCAGTTCTTC
TRBD1	TRBV28	few	TRBJ2-7	15	CASSRQGYDSYEQYF	TGTGCCAGCAGTCGACAGGGGTATGACTCCTACGAGCAGTACTTC
-	TRBV5-1	-	TRBJ2-1	14	CASSLGQDYNEQFF	TGCGCCAGCAGCTTGGGACAGGACTACAATGAGCAGTTCTTC
-	TRBV5-1	-	TRBJ2-7	13	CASSLEISNEQYF	TGCGCCAGCAGCTTGGAGATTAGCAACGAGCAGTACTTC
TRBD2	TRBV28	-	TRBJ2-7	15	CASSFGTSGSSEQYF	TGTGCCAGCAGTTTTGGGACTAGCGGGAGTAGCGAGCAGTACTTC